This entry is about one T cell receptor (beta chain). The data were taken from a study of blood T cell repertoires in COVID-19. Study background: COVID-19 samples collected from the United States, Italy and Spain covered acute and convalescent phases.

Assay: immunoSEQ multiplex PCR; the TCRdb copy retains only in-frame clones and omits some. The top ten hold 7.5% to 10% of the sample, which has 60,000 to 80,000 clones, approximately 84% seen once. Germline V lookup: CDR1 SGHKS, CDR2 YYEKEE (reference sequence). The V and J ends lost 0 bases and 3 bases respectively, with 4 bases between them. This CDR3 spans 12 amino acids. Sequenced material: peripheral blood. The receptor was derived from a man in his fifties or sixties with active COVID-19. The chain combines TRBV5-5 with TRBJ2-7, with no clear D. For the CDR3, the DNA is TGTGCCAGCAGCTTGGCCCTCTACGAGCAGTACTTC. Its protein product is CASSLALYEQYF.